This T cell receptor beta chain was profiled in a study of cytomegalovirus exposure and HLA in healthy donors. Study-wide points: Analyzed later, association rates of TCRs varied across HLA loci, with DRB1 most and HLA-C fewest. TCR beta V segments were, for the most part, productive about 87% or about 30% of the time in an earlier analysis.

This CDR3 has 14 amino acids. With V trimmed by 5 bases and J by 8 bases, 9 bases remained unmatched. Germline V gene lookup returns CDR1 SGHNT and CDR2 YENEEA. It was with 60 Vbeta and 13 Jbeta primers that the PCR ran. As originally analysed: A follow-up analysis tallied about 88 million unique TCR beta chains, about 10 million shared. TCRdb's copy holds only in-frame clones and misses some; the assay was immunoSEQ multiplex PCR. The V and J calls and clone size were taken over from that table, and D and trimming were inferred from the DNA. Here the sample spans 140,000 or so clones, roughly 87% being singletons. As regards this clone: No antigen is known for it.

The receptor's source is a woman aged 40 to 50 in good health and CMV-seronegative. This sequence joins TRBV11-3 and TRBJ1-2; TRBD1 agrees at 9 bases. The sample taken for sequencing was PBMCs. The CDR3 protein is CASSQHDRGRGYTF. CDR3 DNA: TGTGCCAGCAGCCAACATGACAGGGGGAGAGGCTACACCTTC.